This entry lists 7 T cell receptor beta chains sequenced from one sample in a study of CXCR3-negative and CXCR3-positive naive CD8 T cells. With UMI labels, 5' RACE was used to prepare the TRB cDNA libraries. Reprocessing the 5' RACE reads, TCRdb reports a single entry for every CDR3 protein and omits DNA. In all, the sample yields about 86,000 distinct CDR3 sequences. The study, taken as a whole, reports: TRB CDR3 hydrophobicity was greater in CXCR3-positive naive cells than in CXCR3-negative naive cells.

These receptors are not linked to any known antigen. Sequenced: naive CXCR3+ CD8+ T cells from blood. Noted subset: CD45RO-CCR7+CD27+CD95- naive CD8+ T cells expressing CXCR3 (TNR3+). Receptors originate from a human donor in good health. Some clones in this sample may be carry-over from other donors' samples.

This chain's CDR3 is CASSPELAKNIQYF. The chain combines TRBV6-6 with TRBJ2-4. The CDR3 is 14 amino acids. CDR1 MNHNY and CDR2 SVGAGI come from the germline V gene (reference sequence).

The genes are TRBV7-9 and TRBJ2-4. This CDR3 is 12 amino acids long. Germline CDR1 and CDR2: SEHNR and FQNEAQ (reference sequence). CDR3 region: CASSLFDQVQYF.

V gene TRBV10-3 combines with J gene TRBJ2-5; lacking DNA, the TRBD1 call made by TCRdb goes unchecked. The CDR3 has 16 residues. Germline V gene sequence: CDR1 ENHRY, CDR2 SYGVKD. This chain's CDR3 is CAISESGQGESETQYF.

The chain is built from TRBV29-1 and TRBJ2-3; the TRBD1 assignment by TCRdb is unverifiable without DNA. This CDR3 has 14 residues. Per the germline V gene, CDR1 is SQVTM and CDR2 is ANQGSEA. The CDR3 here is CSVERTGDGDTQYF.

The V call is TRBV27, the J call TRBJ2-1. The CDR3 has 14 residues. CDR1 is MNHEY, CDR2 SMNVEV, per germline (reference sequence). CDR3 protein: CASSTPFGVDEQFF.

The V and J genes are TRBV28 and TRBJ1-5; TCRdb calls TRBD1, which cannot be checked without DNA. CDR3 length: 14 residues. CDR1 is MDHEN and CDR2 is SYDVKM in the germline V gene. This CDR3 is CASSLRGWNQPQHF.

This chain links TRBV4-3 with TRBJ2-1; with no DNA, the TCRdb D assignment of TRBD2 cannot be verified. The CDR3 is made up of 17 amino acids. Germline CDR1 is LGHNA and CDR2 is YSLEER. The CDR3 sequence is CASGASGRTSAYNEQFF.